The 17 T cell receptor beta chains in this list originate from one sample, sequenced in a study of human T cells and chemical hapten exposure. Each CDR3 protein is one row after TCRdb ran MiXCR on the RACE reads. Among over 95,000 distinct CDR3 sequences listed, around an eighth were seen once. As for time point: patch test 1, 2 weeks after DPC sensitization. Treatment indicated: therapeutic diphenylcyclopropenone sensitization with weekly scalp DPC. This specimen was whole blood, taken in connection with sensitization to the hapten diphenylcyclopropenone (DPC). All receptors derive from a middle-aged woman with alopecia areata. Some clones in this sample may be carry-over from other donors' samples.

The CDR3 DNA reads TGCAGCGTTGATAACAGGAGGACTAGGGATACGCAGTATTTT. Translated: CSVDNRRTRDTQYF. J is TRBJ2-3 and V is TRBV29-1; 7 positions agree with TRBD2. The CDR3 covers 14 residues. Germline CDR1 SQVTM, CDR2 ANQGSEA. Trimming took 3 bases from V and 6 from J; bases not matched to a gene: 9.

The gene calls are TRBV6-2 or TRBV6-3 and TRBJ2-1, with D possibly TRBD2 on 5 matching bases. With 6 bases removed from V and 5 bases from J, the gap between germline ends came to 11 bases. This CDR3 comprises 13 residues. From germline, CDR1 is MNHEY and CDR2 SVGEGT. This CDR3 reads CASRTLANNEQFF. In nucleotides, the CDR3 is TGTGCCAGCAGAACGCTAGCTAACAATGAGCAGTTCTTC.

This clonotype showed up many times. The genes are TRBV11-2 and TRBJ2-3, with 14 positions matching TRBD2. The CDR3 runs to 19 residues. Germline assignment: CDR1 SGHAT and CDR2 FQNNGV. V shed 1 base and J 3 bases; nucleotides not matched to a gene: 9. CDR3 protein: CASSLVGLAGGRVTDTQYF. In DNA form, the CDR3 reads TGTGCCAGCAGCTTAGTCGGACTAGCGGGAGGCCGTGTGACAGATACGCAGTATTTT.

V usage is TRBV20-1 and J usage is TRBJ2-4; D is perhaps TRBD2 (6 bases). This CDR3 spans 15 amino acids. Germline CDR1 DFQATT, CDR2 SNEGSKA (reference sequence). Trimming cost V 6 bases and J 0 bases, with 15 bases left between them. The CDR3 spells CSASAGRVAKNIQYF. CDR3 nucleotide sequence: TGCAGTGCCTCGGCGGGGAGAGTAGCCAAAAACATTCAGTACTTC.

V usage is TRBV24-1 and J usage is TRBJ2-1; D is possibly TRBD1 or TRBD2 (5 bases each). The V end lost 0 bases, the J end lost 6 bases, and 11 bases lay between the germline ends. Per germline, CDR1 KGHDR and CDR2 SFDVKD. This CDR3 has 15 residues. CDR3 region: CATSDLGGESNEQFF. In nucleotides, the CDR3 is TGTGCCACCAGTGATTTGGGGGGAGAGAGCAATGAGCAGTTCTTC.

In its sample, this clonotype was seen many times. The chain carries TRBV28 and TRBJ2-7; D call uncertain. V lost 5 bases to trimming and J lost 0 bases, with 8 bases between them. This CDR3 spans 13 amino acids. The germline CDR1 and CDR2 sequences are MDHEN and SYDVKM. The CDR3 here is CASSTTSSYEQYF. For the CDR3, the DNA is TGTGCCAGCAGTACTACGAGCTCCTACGAGCAGTACTTC.

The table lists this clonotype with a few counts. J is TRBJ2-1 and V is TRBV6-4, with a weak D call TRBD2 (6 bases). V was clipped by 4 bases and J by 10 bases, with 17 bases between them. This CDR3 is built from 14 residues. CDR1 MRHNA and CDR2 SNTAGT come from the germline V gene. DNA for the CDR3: TGTGCCAGCAGTGCCGAAGCTAGCGCCCGAGAGCAGTTCTTC. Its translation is CASSAEASAREQFF.

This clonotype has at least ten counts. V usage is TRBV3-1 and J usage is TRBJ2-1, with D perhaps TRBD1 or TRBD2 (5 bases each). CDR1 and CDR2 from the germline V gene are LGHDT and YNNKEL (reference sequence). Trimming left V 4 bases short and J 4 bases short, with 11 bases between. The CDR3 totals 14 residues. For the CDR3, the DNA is TGTGCCAGCAGCCTCCGGGACGGTTACAATGAGCAGTTCTTC. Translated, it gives CASSLRDGYNEQFF.

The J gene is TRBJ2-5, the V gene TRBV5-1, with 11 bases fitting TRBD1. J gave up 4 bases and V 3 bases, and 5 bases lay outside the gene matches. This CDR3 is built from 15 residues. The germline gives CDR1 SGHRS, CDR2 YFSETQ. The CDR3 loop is CASSSTGTGGETQYF. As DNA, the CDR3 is TGCGCCAGCAGCTCAACCGGGACAGGGGGAGAGACCCAGTACTTC.

CDR3 DNA sequence: TGTGCCAGCAGCCGGACAGGGGGTTTATACAATGAGCAGTTCTTC. Its protein is CASSRTGGLYNEQFF. The chain has TRBV7-6 and TRBJ2-1, with 10 bases fitting TRBD1. V shed 5 bases and J 4 bases; nucleotides not matched to a gene: 5. Germline CDR1 is SGHVS and CDR2 is FNYEAQ. The CDR3 extends over 15 amino acids.

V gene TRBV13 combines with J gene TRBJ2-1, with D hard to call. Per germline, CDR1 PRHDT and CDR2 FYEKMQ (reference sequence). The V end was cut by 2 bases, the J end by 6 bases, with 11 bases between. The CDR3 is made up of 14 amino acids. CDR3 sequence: CASSLTGSSNEQFF. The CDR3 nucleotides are TGTGCCAGCAGCTTAACGGGCTCCAGCAATGAGCAGTTCTTC.

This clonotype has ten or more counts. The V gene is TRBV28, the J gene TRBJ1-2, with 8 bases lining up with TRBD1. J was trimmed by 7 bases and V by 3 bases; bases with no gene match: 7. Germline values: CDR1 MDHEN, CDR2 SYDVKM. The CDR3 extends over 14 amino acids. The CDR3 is CASSFGQGLIGYTF. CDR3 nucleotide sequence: TGTGCCAGCAGTTTTGGACAGGGCTTGATTGGCTACACCTTC.

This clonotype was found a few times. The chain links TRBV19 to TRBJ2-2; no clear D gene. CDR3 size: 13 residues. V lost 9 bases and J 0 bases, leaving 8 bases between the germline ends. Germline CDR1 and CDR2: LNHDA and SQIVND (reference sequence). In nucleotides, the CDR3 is TGTGCCAGCGGACCTACGAACACCGGGGAGCTGTTTTTT. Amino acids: CASGPTNTGELFF. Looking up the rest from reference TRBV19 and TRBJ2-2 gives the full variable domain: DGGITQSPKYLFRKEGQNVTLSCEQNLNHDAMYWYRQDPGQGLRLIYYSQIVNDFQKGDIAEGYSVSREKKESFPLTVTSAQKNPTAFYLCASGPTNTGELFFGEGSRLTVL.

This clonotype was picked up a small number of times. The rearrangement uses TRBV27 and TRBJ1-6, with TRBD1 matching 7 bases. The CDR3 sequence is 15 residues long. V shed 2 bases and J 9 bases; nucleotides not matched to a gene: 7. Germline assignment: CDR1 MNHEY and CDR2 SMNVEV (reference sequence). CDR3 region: CASSLGGTASSPLHF. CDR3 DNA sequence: TGTGCCAGCAGTTTAGGGGGGACAGCGAGTTCACCCCTCCACTTT.

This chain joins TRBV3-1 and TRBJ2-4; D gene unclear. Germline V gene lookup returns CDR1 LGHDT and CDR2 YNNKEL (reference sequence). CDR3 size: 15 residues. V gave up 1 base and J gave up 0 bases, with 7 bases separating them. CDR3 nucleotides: TGTGCCAGCAGCCAAGGTCTGAGAGCCAAAAACATTCAGTACTTC. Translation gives CASSQGLRAKNIQYF.

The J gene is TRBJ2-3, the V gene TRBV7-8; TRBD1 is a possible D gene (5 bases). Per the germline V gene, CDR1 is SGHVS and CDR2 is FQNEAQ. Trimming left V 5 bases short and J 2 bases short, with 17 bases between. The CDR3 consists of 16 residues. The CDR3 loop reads CASSPRLIRVTDTQYF. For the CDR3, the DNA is TGTGCCAGCAGCCCGCGATTGATCAGGGTCACAGATACGCAGTATTTT.

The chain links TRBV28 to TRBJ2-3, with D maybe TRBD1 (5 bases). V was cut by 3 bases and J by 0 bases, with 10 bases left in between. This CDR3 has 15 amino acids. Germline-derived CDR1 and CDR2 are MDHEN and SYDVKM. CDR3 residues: CASSFPQGSTDTQYF. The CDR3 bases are TGTGCCAGCAGTTTCCCGCAGGGCAGCACAGATACGCAGTATTTT.